Reported below is one T cell receptor (beta chain). This entry is derived from a study of blood T cell repertoires in COVID-19. Sequencing used immunoSEQ multiplex PCR; TCRdb keeps in-frame clones, though not all of them. The sample yields roughly 400,000 clones, around nine tenths seen once. This receptor was identified in a woman aged 18-29 years who had been exposed to COVID-19. Sequenced sample: PBMCs or T cells enriched from blood (not recorded which).

The CDR3 sequence is CASSPTGTASSGNTIYF. The DNA for the CDR3 is TGTGCCAGCTCACCCACCGGGACAGCGAGCTCTGGAAACACCATATATTTT. The V and J genes are TRBV18 and TRBJ1-3; 7 bases agree with TRBD1. Per the germline V gene, CDR1 is KGHSH and CDR2 is LQKENI. This CDR3 comprises 17 residues. With 3 bases clipped from V and 0 bases from J, the junction kept 8 bases outside the gene matches.